The clone carrying this TCR beta chain showed up many times. What it binds is unknown. The record originates from a study of neurological immune-mediated disorders. 5'RACE with 10-nucleotide random UMIs generated the cDNA. MiXCR, run by TCRdb on the 5' RACE reads, gives a single entry per CDR3 protein. The data contain roughly 100,000 distinct CDR3 sequences, 3% to 4% of them seen just once; the ten biggest clones take up under 6.5%. Study conclusions and caveats: The greatest TCR clonal expansion appeared in HTLV-1-associated myelopathy and the smallest, falling below healthy controls, in multiple sclerosis. Subjects shared no identical expanded-clone CDR3 amino acid sequences, suggesting private TCR-beta repertoires in all groups. When the repertoires were grouped phylogenetically, those of 18 of the 34 multiple sclerosis patients came together in a single cluster of related CDR3 sequences, which points to a possible repertoire-level signature.

The CDR3 sequence is 16 residues long. The J segment lost 5 bases and the V segment lost 3 bases, leaving 7 bases of the junction unmatched. The germline V gene has CDR1 LNHNV and CDR2 YYDKDF (reference sequence). The sample taken for sequencing was PBMCs. The clonotype originates from a woman aged 18-29 years with multiple sclerosis. This chain joins TRBV15 and TRBJ2-1; 10 bases are a match to TRBD2. CDR3 sequence: CATSRGPSGGDNEQFF. The CDR3 DNA follows: TGTGCCACCAGCAGGGGGCCCAGCGGGGGGGACAATGAGCAGTTCTTC.